This T cell receptor (beta chain) was sequenced during a study of a mutant IDH1 vaccine in newly diagnosed glioma. Study context: Treated patients, averaging roughly 44 years, were around 62% male and about 38% female.

Here immunoSEQ multiplex PCR was the method, and the copy in TCRdb shows in-frame clones only, minus some. Of 60,000 to 75,000 clones listed, 65% to 85% were seen once; the top ten hold 4.6%. Trimming took 7 bases from V and 2 from J, leaving 14 bases between them. The CDR3 has 14 residues. Per the germline V gene, CDR1 is MRHNA and CDR2 is SNTAGT. Time point defined: baseline, week 1 (first vaccination visit). Treatment: pre-vaccination baseline after standard-of-care therapy. Patients carried new grade 3 or 4 IDH1-mutant astrocytomas lacking nuclear ATRX. The TCR originated in a woman aged 18-35 years with glioma. Some clones in this sample may be carry-over from other donors' samples. This material consisted of peripheral blood mononuclear cells (PBMCs), taken from a glioma patient treated with radiotherapy, temozolomide or both. This chain uses TRBV6-4 with TRBJ1-1; no clear D gene. In nucleotides, the CDR3 is TGTGCCAGCAAACCGGGCCCCTTTAACACTGAAGCTTTCTTT. Protein product: CASKPGPFNTEAFF.